The rows below give T cell receptor beta chains drawn from one sample of a study of naive and memory T cell subsets. Using its own MiXCR run on the UMI-ligation and nested PCR reads, TCRdb lists one record per CDR3 protein. The table lists roughly 150,000 distinct CDR3 sequences, roughly 22% of them singletons, with approximately 0.1% in the top ten. The specimen sequenced was naive CD4+ T cells from blood. The receptors originated from a human donor in good health. Each CDR3 is given without its conserved first and last residue. Each record gives: clone size, V gene, J gene, CDR3 protein. A row's size may be missing; if present it is once, few, many or a size class.

>.|TRBV12-3/TRBV12-4|TRBJ2-7
ASSWRGGSYEQY
>many|TRBV9|TRBJ1-6
ASSEEGNSPLH
>few|TRBV28|TRBJ2-7
ASSPHVGSGSYEQY
>many|TRBV6-1|TRBJ2-7
ASSEGVSLYEQY
>.|TRBV9|TRBJ2-7
ASSAWGDKSYEQY
>few|TRBV12-3/TRBV12-4|TRBJ1-1
ASSLRGGQGAAEAF
>.|TRBV28|TRBJ1-6
ASRTQMGNSPLH
>many|TRBV12-3/TRBV12-4|TRBJ2-3
ASSFTFHSRRIADTQY
>.|TRBV10-2|TRBJ2-5
ASIERPARQETQY
>.|TRBV2|TRBJ2-2
ASTRALGTGELF
>few|TRBV4-3|TRBJ2-7
ASSQGAYRDEQY
>.|TRBV9|TRBJ1-1
ASSGIPGTEAF
>.|TRBV5-5|TRBJ2-7
ASSPLRGYEQY
>.|TRBV4-3|TRBJ2-5
ASSQGTSGNFGETQY
>few|TRBV4-3|TRBJ2-1
ASSQDQGSPQF
>.|TRBV27|TRBJ2-7
ASSLSTSGNYEQY
>.|TRBV6-5|TRBJ1-2
ASRGPWGADYGYT
>few|TRBV12-3/TRBV12-4|TRBJ1-2
ASLGQRHYGYT
>many|TRBV11-2|TRBJ2-5
ASSPRVLAGMGPETQY
>few|TRBV6-2/TRBV6-3|TRBJ2-2
ASSPQFGELF
>.|TRBV20-1|TRBJ2-1
SARVSRGSYNEQF
>.|TRBV5-5|TRBJ2-7
ASSLGGTAPYEQY
>few|TRBV15|TRBJ2-7
ATSSPGGSNEQY
>.|TRBV24-1|TRBJ2-1
ATTGLHNEQF
>.|TRBV12-3/TRBV12-4|TRBJ1-1
ASSYLDSGFEAF
>many|TRBV18|TRBJ2-2
ASSPRMAGASTGELF
>.|TRBV6-1|TRBJ1-6
ASRPLKADNSPLH
>few|TRBV20-1|TRBJ2-7
SATGGGTRYEQY
>few|TRBV29-1|TRBJ2-7
SVEILQGVRYEQY
>.|TRBV12-3/TRBV12-4|TRBJ2-6
ASSPWSGTGANVLT
>once|TRBV28|TRBJ2-7
ASSPTGTYYEQY
>few|TRBV10-3|TRBJ2-2
AISERGQGFGGELF
>many|TRBV20-1|TRBJ1-2
SARDFRGELGYT
>few|TRBV20-1|TRBJ1-5
SAHGQGAVGNQPQH
>few|TRBV12-3/TRBV12-4|TRBJ2-5
ASSLAAYQETQY
>.|TRBV5-1|TRBJ2-3
ASSPRTGQDTQY
>few|TRBV2|TRBJ2-1
ASRNNEQF
>few|TRBV7-3|TRBJ2-3
ASSLTDLSTDTQY
>many|TRBV29-1|TRBJ2-5
SHSSAQETQY
>.|TRBV6-5|TRBJ1-4
ASSYSNRGSEKLF
>few|TRBV7-9|TRBJ2-1
ASSSGSVVLSEQF
>.|TRBV30|TRBJ2-3
AWMYRAGLADTQY
>few|TRBV10-2|TRBJ1-1
ASSEFKTWVDATEAF
>few|TRBV29-1|TRBJ1-1
SVATPVGRSPNEAF
>.|TRBV5-4|TRBJ2-1
ASSQTANNEQF
>few|TRBV29-1|TRBJ1-2
SVGQGASFGYT